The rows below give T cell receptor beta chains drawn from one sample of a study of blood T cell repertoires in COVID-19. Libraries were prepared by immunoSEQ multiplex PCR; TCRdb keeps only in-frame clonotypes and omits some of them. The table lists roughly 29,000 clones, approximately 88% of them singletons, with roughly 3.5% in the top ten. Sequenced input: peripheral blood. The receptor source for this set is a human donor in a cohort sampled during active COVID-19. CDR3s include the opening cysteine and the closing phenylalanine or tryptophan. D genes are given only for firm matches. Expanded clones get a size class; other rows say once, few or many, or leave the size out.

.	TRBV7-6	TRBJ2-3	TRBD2	CASSLRAGGLGTDTQYF	TGTGCCAGCAGCTTAAGAGCGGGGGGTCTCGGCACAGATACGCAGTATTTT
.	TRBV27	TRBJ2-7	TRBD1	CASWDRGPYEQYF	TGTGCCTCTTGGGACAGGGGGCCTTACGAGCAGTACTTC
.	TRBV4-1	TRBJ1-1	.	CASSQDRTVGTEAFF	TGCGCCAGCAGCCAGGACCGGACAGTGGGGACTGAAGCTTTCTTT
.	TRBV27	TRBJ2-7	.	CASSLSRTGWAAASYEQYF	TGTGCCAGCAGTTTATCCCGCACGGGGTGGGCAGCCGCCTCCTACGAGCAGTACTTC
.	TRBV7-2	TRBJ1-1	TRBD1	CASRRDRLNTEVFF	TGTGCCAGCCGGCGGGACAGGCTGAACACTGAAGTTTTCTTT
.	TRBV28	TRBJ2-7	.	CAISGISYEQYF	TGTGCCATCTCAGGGATCTCCTACGAGCAGTACTTC
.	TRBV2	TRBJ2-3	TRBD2	CASSRASGTTDTQYF	TGTGCCAGCAGCCGGGCTAGCGGAACCACAGATACGCAGTATTTT
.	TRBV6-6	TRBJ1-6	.	CASRGDSYNSPLHF	TGTGCCAGCAGAGGTGACAGCTATAATTCACCCCTCCACTTT
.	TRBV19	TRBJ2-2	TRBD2	CASSIASGGSNTGELFF	TGTGCCAGTAGTATAGCTAGCGGGGGATCGAACACCGGGGAGCTGTTTTTT
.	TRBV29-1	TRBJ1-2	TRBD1	CSAGQGGDYGYTF	TGCAGCGCCGGACAGGGGGGGGACTATGGCTACACCTTC
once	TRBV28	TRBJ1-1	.	CASRYRAGSTEAFF	TGTGCCAGCAGGTACAGGGCTGGGTCCACTGAAGCTTTCTTT
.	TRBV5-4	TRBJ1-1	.	CASSPPGHQNTEAFF	TGTGCCAGCAGCCCCCCGGGACACCAGAACACTGAAGCTTTCTTT
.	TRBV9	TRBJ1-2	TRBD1	CASSAQGASYGYTF	TGTGCCAGCAGCGCACAGGGGGCAAGCTATGGCTACACCTTC
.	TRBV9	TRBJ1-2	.	CASSRLGGDYGYTF	TGTGCCAGCAGCCGACTTGGGGGGGACTATGGCTACACCTTC
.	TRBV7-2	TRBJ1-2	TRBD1	CASSSGQGVGYTF	TGTGCCAGCAGCTCGGGACAGGGGGTTGGCTACACCTTC
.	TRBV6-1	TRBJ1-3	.	CASSEATWTGNTIYF	TGTGCCAGCAGTGAAGCGACATGGACAGGAAACACCATATATTTT
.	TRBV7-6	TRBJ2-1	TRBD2	CASTPAGAANNEQFF	TGTGCCAGCACCCCAGCGGGGGCCGCTAACAATGAGCAGTTCTTC
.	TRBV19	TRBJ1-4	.	CASKRVHREGTVEKLFF	TGTGCCAGTAAGAGGGTCCACCGGGAGGGGACCGTCGAAAAACTGTTTTTT
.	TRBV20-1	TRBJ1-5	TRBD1	CSASPGTGDQPQHF	TGCAGTGCTAGTCCCGGGACAGGAGATCAGCCCCAGCATTTT
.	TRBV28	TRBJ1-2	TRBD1	CASSLPGGQGNYGYTF	TGTGCCAGCAGTTTGCCCGGGGGACAGGGAAACTATGGCTACACCTTC
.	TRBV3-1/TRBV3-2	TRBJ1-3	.	CASSQGAWAGNTIYF	TGTGCCAGCAGCCAAGGGGCTTGGGCTGGAAACACCATATATTTT
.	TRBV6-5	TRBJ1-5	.	CATDPAGSSNQPQHF	TGTGCCACCGATCCGGCAGGGTCTAGCAATCAGCCCCAGCATTTT
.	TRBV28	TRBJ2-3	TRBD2	CASSLTSGGQDTQYF	TGTGCCAGCAGTTTGACTAGCGGGGGGCAAGATACGCAGTATTTT
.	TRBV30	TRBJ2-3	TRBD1	CAWSVIVRSRTGSTDTQYF	TGTGCCTGGAGTGTGATCGTACGATCGCGGACAGGAAGCACAGATACGCAGTATTTT
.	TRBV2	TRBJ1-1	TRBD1	CASSPRTGENTEAFF	TGTGCCAGCAGTCCTCGGACAGGAGAGAACACTGAAGCTTTCTTT
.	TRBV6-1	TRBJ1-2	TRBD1	CASSETGGYGYTF	TGTGCCAGCAGTGAAACAGGGGGATATGGCTACACCTTC
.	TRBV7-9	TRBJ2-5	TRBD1	CASSLGDRGQETQYF	TGTGCCAGCAGCTTAGGGGACAGGGGGCAAGAGACCCAGTACTTC
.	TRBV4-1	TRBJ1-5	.	CASSQDGSAFSNQPQHF	TGCGCCAGCAGCCAAGATGGCAGCGCCTTTAGCAATCAGCCCCAGCATTTT
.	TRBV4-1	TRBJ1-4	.	CASSQEAANEKLFF	TGCGCCAGCAGCCAAGAAGCCGCTAATGAAAAACTGTTTTTT
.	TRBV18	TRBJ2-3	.	CASSATPLLGGLSDTQYF	TGTGCCAGCTCAGCAACACCATTATTGGGGGGGCTTTCAGATACGCAGTATTTT
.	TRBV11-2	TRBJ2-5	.	CASSLDPPRRYQETQYF	TGTGCCAGCAGCTTAGATCCCCCGCGCAGGTACCAAGAGACCCAGTACTTC
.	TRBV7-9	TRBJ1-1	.	CASSRSIMNTEAFF	TGTGCCAGCAGCAGATCTATCATGAACACTGAAGCTTTCTTT
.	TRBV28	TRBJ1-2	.	CASRPPGVIYGYTF	TGTGCCAGCAGACCCCCAGGGGTCATCTATGGCTACACCTTC
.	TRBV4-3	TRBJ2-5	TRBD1	CASSQRGDRDSTGETQYF	TGCGCCAGCAGCCAACGAGGAGACCGGGACAGCACGGGGGAGACCCAGTACTTC
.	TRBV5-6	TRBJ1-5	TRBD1	CASSPGTGVGQPQHF	TGTGCCAGCAGCCCTGGGACAGGGGTGGGTCAGCCCCAGCATTTT
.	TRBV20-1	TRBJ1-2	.	CSATGNYGYTF	TGCAGTGCTACGGGTAACTATGGCTACACCTTC
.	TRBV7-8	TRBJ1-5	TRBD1	CASSTDRGQGNQPQHF	TGTGCCAGCAGCACTGACAGGGGGCAGGGCAATCAGCCCCAGCATTTT
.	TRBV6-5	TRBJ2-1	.	CASTSWGQDNNEQFF	TGTGCCAGCACCTCCTGGGGGCAGGACAACAATGAGCAGTTCTTC
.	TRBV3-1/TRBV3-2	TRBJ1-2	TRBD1	CASSQALGGTGEGYTF	TGTGCCAGCAGCCAAGCTTTAGGCGGGACAGGAGAAGGCTACACCTTC
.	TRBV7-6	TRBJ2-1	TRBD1	CASSLIKQGAGSNEQFF	TGTGCCAGCAGCCTAATAAAACAGGGGGCCGGGAGCAATGAGCAGTTCTTC
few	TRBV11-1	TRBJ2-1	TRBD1	CASSRGTGGINEQFF	TGTGCCAGCAGCCGGGGGACAGGGGGGATAAATGAGCAGTTCTTC
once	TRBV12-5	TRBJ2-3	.	CASALTGGPPYTDTQYF	TGTGCTAGTGCCTTGACAGGTGGTCCCCCGTACACAGATACGCAGTATTTT
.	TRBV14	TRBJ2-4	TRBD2	CASSPPLAGGRNIQYF	TGTGCCAGCAGCCCACCCTTAGCGGGGGGGCGGAACATTCAGTACTTC
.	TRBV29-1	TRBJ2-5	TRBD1	CSARTGDQETQYF	TGCAGCGCCAGGACAGGGGACCAAGAGACCCAGTACTTC
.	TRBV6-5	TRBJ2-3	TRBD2	CASRSAGGSTDTQYF	TGTGCCAGCAGGTCAGCGGGGGGTAGCACAGATACGCAGTATTTT
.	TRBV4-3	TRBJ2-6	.	CASSQVHSSGANVLTF	TGCGCCAGCAGCCAAGTGCACAGCTCTGGGGCCAACGTCCTGACTTTC
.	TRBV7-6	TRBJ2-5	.	CASSLRLQETQYF	TGTGCCAGCAGCTTACGTCTTCAAGAGACCCAGTACTTC